Listed below are T cell receptor beta chains from one sample, sequenced in a study of Tregs in tolerant kidney transplant recipients. The repertoire was sequenced with immunoSEQ multiplex PCR; TCRdb's copy has only in-frame clones and lacks some. Of some 90,000 clones listed, more than 90% are singletons. The sample consisted of CD8+ T cells from blood. The receptors stem from a human donor in good health. CDR3s include the opening cysteine and the closing phenylalanine or tryptophan. Fields, in order: J gene, clone size, V gene, D gene, CDR3 DNA, CDR3 protein. The D gene is left open where the match is weak. Clone size is given for some rows only: seen once, a few or many times, or a class if the clone is expanded.

j_call: TRBJ1-3
clone_size: .
v_call: TRBV5-6
d_call: .
cdr3_nt: TGTGCCAGCAGCTTGCGGGAATCGAGAAACACCATATATTTT
cdr3_aa: CASSLRESRNTIYF

j_call: TRBJ2-5
clone_size: .
v_call: TRBV5-1
d_call: .
cdr3_nt: TGCGCCAGCAGCTTGCTTATGTACCAAGAGACCCAGTACTTC
cdr3_aa: CASSLLMYQETQYF

j_call: TRBJ1-1
clone_size: .
v_call: TRBV4-1
d_call: .
cdr3_nt: TGCGCCAGCAGCCAAGAAGTCTTGGACACTGAAGCTTTCTTT
cdr3_aa: CASSQEVLDTEAFF

j_call: TRBJ1-5
clone_size: .
v_call: TRBV4-1
d_call: .
cdr3_nt: TGCGCCAGCAGCCAAGATGCTTACAATCAGCCCCAGCATTTT
cdr3_aa: CASSQDAYNQPQHF

j_call: TRBJ2-7
clone_size: .
v_call: TRBV27
d_call: .
cdr3_nt: TGTGCCAGCACCACCGGGACACACTACGAGCAGTACTTC
cdr3_aa: CASTTGTHYEQYF

j_call: TRBJ1-1
clone_size: .
v_call: TRBV30
d_call: .
cdr3_nt: TGTGCCTGGAATCTGATGAACACTGAAGCTTTCTTT
cdr3_aa: CAWNLMNTEAFF

j_call: TRBJ2-1
clone_size: .
v_call: TRBV13
d_call: TRBD2
cdr3_nt: TGTGCCAGCAGCTCGGGACTAGCGTACAATGAGCAGTTCTTC
cdr3_aa: CASSSGLAYNEQFF

j_call: TRBJ2-1
clone_size: .
v_call: TRBV11-1
d_call: .
cdr3_nt: TGTGCCAGCAGCTTATCCCACCGTGGATACAATGAGCAGTTCTTC
cdr3_aa: CASSLSHRGYNEQFF

j_call: TRBJ1-3
clone_size: .
v_call: TRBV5-6
d_call: TRBD1
cdr3_nt: TGTGCCAGCAGCGGAGGGGACAGCGCGCTTGGAAACACCATATATTTT
cdr3_aa: CASSGGDSALGNTIYF

j_call: TRBJ1-5
clone_size: .
v_call: TRBV6-5
d_call: .
cdr3_nt: TGTGCCAGCAGTGAACTGCTAAGCAATCAGCCCCAGCATTTT
cdr3_aa: CASSELLSNQPQHF

j_call: TRBJ2-5
clone_size: .
v_call: TRBV5-5
d_call: .
cdr3_nt: TGTGCCAGCAGCGGAATGACAGGCCTTCAAGAGACCCAGTACTTC
cdr3_aa: CASSGMTGLQETQYF

j_call: TRBJ2-7
clone_size: .
v_call: TRBV6-5
d_call: TRBD1
cdr3_nt: TGTGCCAGCAGTTACGGGACAGGGTTCTCCTACGAGCAGTACTTC
cdr3_aa: CASSYGTGFSYEQYF

j_call: TRBJ1-1
clone_size: few
v_call: TRBV5-5
d_call: .
cdr3_nt: TGTGCCAGCAGCTTGGAACGGTACGGCACTGAAGCTTTCTTT
cdr3_aa: CASSLERYGTEAFF

j_call: TRBJ2-3
clone_size: .
v_call: TRBV9
d_call: TRBD2
cdr3_nt: TGTGCCAGCAGCGTAGCGACTAGCGGGGGGGCCCCGACAGATACGCAGTATTTT
cdr3_aa: CASSVATSGGAPTDTQYF

j_call: TRBJ1-2
clone_size: .
v_call: TRBV5-1
d_call: TRBD1
cdr3_nt: TGCGCCAGCAGCGACGGACAGGGGGCATATGGCTACACCTTC
cdr3_aa: CASSDGQGAYGYTF

j_call: TRBJ2-1
clone_size: once
v_call: TRBV2
d_call: .
cdr3_nt: TGTGCCAGCCACGGACTATCCAATGAGCAGTTCTTC
cdr3_aa: CASHGLSNEQFF

j_call: TRBJ2-7
clone_size: .
v_call: TRBV2
d_call: TRBD1
cdr3_nt: TGTGCCAGCTTTTCCGGGACAGGTTTATACGAGCAGTACTTC
cdr3_aa: CASFSGTGLYEQYF

j_call: TRBJ2-3
clone_size: .
v_call: TRBV7-8
d_call: .
cdr3_nt: TGTGCCAGCAGCTCACGATTAGCAGATACGCAGTATTTT
cdr3_aa: CASSSRLADTQYF

j_call: TRBJ2-3
clone_size: .
v_call: TRBV27
d_call: TRBD1
cdr3_nt: TGTGCCAGTTCTTATAACAGGGGTGGAGATACGCAGTATTTT
cdr3_aa: CASSYNRGGDTQYF

j_call: TRBJ2-1
clone_size: .
v_call: TRBV19
d_call: TRBD1
cdr3_nt: TGTGCCAGTAGTCAGACAGGGGGCTACAATGAGCAGTTCTTC
cdr3_aa: CASSQTGGYNEQFF

j_call: TRBJ2-3
clone_size: .
v_call: TRBV7-8
d_call: TRBD2
cdr3_nt: TGTGCCAGCAGCTTAGGAAGACTAGCGGGAGGGGGGTCTAGCACAGATACGCAGTATTTT
cdr3_aa: CASSLGRLAGGGSSTDTQYF

j_call: TRBJ1-2
clone_size: .
v_call: TRBV5-4
d_call: TRBD1
cdr3_nt: TGTGCCAGCAGCTTCACCGGGACAGGGGGCGCGAGCTATGGCTACACCTTC
cdr3_aa: CASSFTGTGGASYGYTF

j_call: TRBJ2-7
clone_size: .
v_call: TRBV6-4
d_call: TRBD2
cdr3_nt: TGTGCCAGCAATAGCGGGACTAGGACGTTTGGGTACTCCTACGAGCAGTACTTC
cdr3_aa: CASNSGTRTFGYSYEQYF

j_call: TRBJ2-5
clone_size: .
v_call: TRBV6-1
d_call: TRBD2
cdr3_nt: TGTGCCAGCAGCCCGGGACTAGCCTACTTAGAGACCCAGTACTTC
cdr3_aa: CASSPGLAYLETQYF

j_call: TRBJ2-7
clone_size: .
v_call: TRBV7-9
d_call: TRBD1
cdr3_nt: TGTGCCAGCAGCTTATCGGGCAGGGGGCTCGACGAGCAGTACTTC
cdr3_aa: CASSLSGRGLDEQYF

j_call: TRBJ1-1
clone_size: .
v_call: TRBV5-4
d_call: TRBD1
cdr3_nt: TGTGCCAGCAGCTTGGGGATAGGGACAGGCCAATTTTTGAACACTGAAGCTTTCTTT
cdr3_aa: CASSLGIGTGQFLNTEAFF

j_call: TRBJ2-3
clone_size: .
v_call: TRBV6-6
d_call: .
cdr3_nt: TGTGCCAGCAGTCCCTTAAAGGATGGCACAGATACGCAGTATTTT
cdr3_aa: CASSPLKDGTDTQYF

j_call: TRBJ1-5
clone_size: .
v_call: TRBV13
d_call: .
cdr3_nt: TGTGCCAGCAGCTTACCCGGTAGCAATCAGCCCCAGCATTTT
cdr3_aa: CASSLPGSNQPQHF

j_call: TRBJ1-2
clone_size: once
v_call: TRBV19
d_call: .
cdr3_nt: TGTGCCAGTAGTATAGCCTTAAGCGGGCTTTATGGCTACACCTTC
cdr3_aa: CASSIALSGLYGYTF

j_call: TRBJ2-2
clone_size: .
v_call: TRBV4-2
d_call: TRBD1
cdr3_nt: TGTGCCAGCAGCCAAGATGGACAGGGGGCGAGCGGGGAGCTGTTTTTT
cdr3_aa: CASSQDGQGASGELFF

j_call: TRBJ2-3
clone_size: once
v_call: TRBV25-1
d_call: .
cdr3_nt: TGTGCCAGCAGTGAAGGGGCGGGGACGGCGCAGTATTTT
cdr3_aa: CASSEGAGTAQYF

j_call: TRBJ1-4
clone_size: .
v_call: TRBV19
d_call: .
cdr3_nt: TGTGCCAGTAGAGGTCCACAGGTCAATGAAAAACTGTTTTTT
cdr3_aa: CASRGPQVNEKLFF

j_call: TRBJ2-7
clone_size: once
v_call: TRBV27
d_call: .
cdr3_nt: TGTGCCAGCAGTTTACAGCCGGCGGGACGTTCCTACGAGCAGTACTTC
cdr3_aa: CASSLQPAGRSYEQYF

j_call: TRBJ1-2
clone_size: .
v_call: TRBV4-2
d_call: .
cdr3_nt: TGTGCCAGCAGCCAAGAACAGGACGAGAATGGCTACACCTTC
cdr3_aa: CASSQEQDENGYTF

j_call: TRBJ2-7
clone_size: .
v_call: TRBV30
d_call: .
cdr3_nt: TGTGCCTGGAGTGTAGGTCTTTTCGAACGTAGCTCCTACGAGCAGTACTTC
cdr3_aa: CAWSVGLFERSSYEQYF

j_call: TRBJ2-5
clone_size: .
v_call: TRBV11-2
d_call: .
cdr3_nt: TGTGCCAGCAGCTTAGTAAGTGAGACCCAGTACTTC
cdr3_aa: CASSLVSETQYF

j_call: TRBJ1-6
clone_size: .
v_call: TRBV27
d_call: .
cdr3_nt: TGTGCCAGCAGTTTATCGGGGGTATGGAGTTCACCCCTCCACTTT
cdr3_aa: CASSLSGVWSSPLHF

j_call: TRBJ2-7
clone_size: .
v_call: TRBV5-8
d_call: TRBD1
cdr3_nt: TGTGCCATCCCAGGACAGGAACTATACGAGCAGTACTTC
cdr3_aa: CAIPGQELYEQYF

j_call: TRBJ2-7
clone_size: .
v_call: TRBV5-6
d_call: TRBD1
cdr3_nt: TGTGCCAGCAGCTCAACCGACAGGGGCAGCTACGAGCAGTACTTC
cdr3_aa: CASSSTDRGSYEQYF

j_call: TRBJ1-1
clone_size: once
v_call: TRBV7-9
d_call: .
cdr3_nt: TGTGCCAGCGCTGAAGAAGGGGGAGGCACTGAAGCTTTCTTT
cdr3_aa: CASAEEGGGTEAFF

j_call: TRBJ2-2
clone_size: .
v_call: TRBV5-6
d_call: .
cdr3_nt: TGTGCCAGCGCCCTTTGGGGGGCTTGGGCCGGGGAGCTGTTTTTT
cdr3_aa: CASALWGAWAGELFF

j_call: TRBJ2-3
clone_size: once
v_call: TRBV10-3
d_call: TRBD2
cdr3_nt: TGTGCCATCAGTGAGTCGACCGGGACTAGCGGCAGCACAGATACGCAGTATTTT
cdr3_aa: CAISESTGTSGSTDTQYF

j_call: TRBJ2-5
clone_size: .
v_call: TRBV7-9
d_call: TRBD1
cdr3_nt: TGTGCCAGCAGCTTCCTGCCCGGGACAGGGGAAGAGACCCAGTACTTC
cdr3_aa: CASSFLPGTGEETQYF

j_call: TRBJ1-1
clone_size: .
v_call: TRBV27
d_call: .
cdr3_nt: TGTGCCAGCAGTTTGGACAGCCCCCTGACTGAAGCTTTCTTT
cdr3_aa: CASSLDSPLTEAFF

j_call: TRBJ1-4
clone_size: .
v_call: TRBV6-6
d_call: .
cdr3_nt: TGTGCCAGCAGTTACTGGACGGGGGTCGGTGAAAAACTGTTTTTT
cdr3_aa: CASSYWTGVGEKLFF

j_call: TRBJ1-1
clone_size: .
v_call: TRBV27
d_call: TRBD1
cdr3_nt: TGTGCCAGCAGTTTGAGGACAGGGGCTACTGAAGCTTTCTTT
cdr3_aa: CASSLRTGATEAFF

j_call: TRBJ1-3
clone_size: once
v_call: TRBV9
d_call: .
cdr3_nt: TGTGCCAGCAGCGTAGCAAGCCCAGGGTCTGGAAACACCATATATTTT
cdr3_aa: CASSVASPGSGNTIYF

j_call: TRBJ2-7
clone_size: .
v_call: TRBV6-1
d_call: TRBD2
cdr3_nt: TGTGCCAGCAGTGAAGGACTAGCGGATTCCTACGAGCAGTACTTC
cdr3_aa: CASSEGLADSYEQYF

j_call: TRBJ2-5
clone_size: once
v_call: TRBV6-5
d_call: .
cdr3_nt: TGTGCCAGCAGTTACTCGGGGGGTGGGGAGACCCAGTACTTC
cdr3_aa: CASSYSGGGETQYF

j_call: TRBJ1-2
clone_size: .
v_call: TRBV6-1
d_call: TRBD1
cdr3_nt: TGTGCCAGCAGTGACTTGACAGGGGACTATGATGGCTACACCTTC
cdr3_aa: CASSDLTGDYDGYTF

j_call: TRBJ1-1
clone_size: .
v_call: TRBV4-1
d_call: TRBD1
cdr3_nt: TGCGCCAGCAGCCAACCCCTGGGACAGTTGAACACTGAAGCTTTCTTT
cdr3_aa: CASSQPLGQLNTEAFF

j_call: TRBJ2-2
clone_size: .
v_call: TRBV7-9
d_call: .
cdr3_nt: TGTGCCAGCAGCTTTCCTGATGAGAACACCGGGGAGCTGTTTTTT
cdr3_aa: CASSFPDENTGELFF

j_call: TRBJ2-1
clone_size: .
v_call: TRBV4-1
d_call: .
cdr3_nt: TGCGCCAGTACCGGGGCCGGAGCCAATGAGCAGTTCTTC
cdr3_aa: CASTGAGANEQFF

j_call: TRBJ2-6
clone_size: .
v_call: TRBV21-1
d_call: .
cdr3_nt: TGTGCCAGCAGCAAACCTAGCTTGGACAGGGGGCGATTGAGGGCCAACGTCCTGACTTTC
cdr3_aa: CASSKPSLDRGRLRANVLTF

j_call: TRBJ2-3
clone_size: .
v_call: TRBV5-1
d_call: TRBD2
cdr3_nt: TGCGCCAGCAGCTTCCAAGGGACTAGCGGGGGGAGAGCAGATACGCAGTATTTT
cdr3_aa: CASSFQGTSGGRADTQYF

j_call: TRBJ2-5
clone_size: .
v_call: TRBV15
d_call: .
cdr3_nt: TGTGCCACCAGCAGAGATGGGAGTGGCCAAGAGACCCAGTACTTC
cdr3_aa: CATSRDGSGQETQYF

j_call: TRBJ2-7
clone_size: .
v_call: TRBV19
d_call: TRBD1
cdr3_nt: TGTGCCAGTAGCCTACTTCCATCGGGACAGGGGGCCGACGAGCAGTACTTC
cdr3_aa: CASSLLPSGQGADEQYF

j_call: TRBJ2-3
clone_size: .
v_call: TRBV7-9
d_call: TRBD2
cdr3_nt: TGTGCCAGCAGCCCCGGGACTAGCGGACGCACAGATACGCAGTATTTT
cdr3_aa: CASSPGTSGRTDTQYF

j_call: TRBJ2-7
clone_size: .
v_call: TRBV27
d_call: TRBD1
cdr3_nt: TGTGCCAGCAGTACCGGACAGGGAGGTTTCTACGAGCAGTACTTC
cdr3_aa: CASSTGQGGFYEQYF